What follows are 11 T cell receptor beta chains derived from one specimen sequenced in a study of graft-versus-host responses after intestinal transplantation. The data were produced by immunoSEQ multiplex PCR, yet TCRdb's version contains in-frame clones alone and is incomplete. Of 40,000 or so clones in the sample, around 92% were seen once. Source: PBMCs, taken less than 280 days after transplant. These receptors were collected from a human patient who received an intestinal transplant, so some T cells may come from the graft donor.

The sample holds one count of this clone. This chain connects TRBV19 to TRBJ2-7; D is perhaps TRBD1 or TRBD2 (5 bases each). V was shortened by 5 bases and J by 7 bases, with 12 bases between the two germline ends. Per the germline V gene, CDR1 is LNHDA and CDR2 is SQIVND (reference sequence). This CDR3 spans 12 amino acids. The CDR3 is CASSPGAREQYF. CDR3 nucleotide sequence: TGTGCCAGTAGTCCCGGGGCGCGAGAGCAGTACTTC.

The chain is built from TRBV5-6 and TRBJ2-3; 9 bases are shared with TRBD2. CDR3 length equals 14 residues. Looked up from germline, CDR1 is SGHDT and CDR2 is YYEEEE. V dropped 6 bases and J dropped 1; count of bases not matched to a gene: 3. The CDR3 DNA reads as TGTGCCAGCAACGTAGCGGGGGGCACAGATACGCAGTATTTT. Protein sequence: CASNVAGGTDTQYF. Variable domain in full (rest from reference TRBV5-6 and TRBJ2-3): DAGVTQSPTHLIKTRGQQVTLRCSPKSGHDTVSWYQQALGQGPQFIFQYYEEEERQRGNFPDRFSGHQFPNYSSELNVNALLLGDSALYLCASNVAGGTDTQYFGPGTRLTVL.

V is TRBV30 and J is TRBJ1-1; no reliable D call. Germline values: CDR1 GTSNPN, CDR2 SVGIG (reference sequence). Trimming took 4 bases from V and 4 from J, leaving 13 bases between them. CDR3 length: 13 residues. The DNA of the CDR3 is TGTGCCTGGACTACCACGTTTGCCACTGAAGCTTTCTTT. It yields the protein CAWTTTFATEAFF.

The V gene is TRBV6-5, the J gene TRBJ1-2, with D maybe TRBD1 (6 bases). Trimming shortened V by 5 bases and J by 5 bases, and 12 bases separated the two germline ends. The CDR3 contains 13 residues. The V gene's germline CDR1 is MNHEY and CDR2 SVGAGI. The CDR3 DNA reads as TGTGCCAGCAGTCCGGCAGGACAGTATGGCTACACCTTC. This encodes CASSPAGQYGYTF.

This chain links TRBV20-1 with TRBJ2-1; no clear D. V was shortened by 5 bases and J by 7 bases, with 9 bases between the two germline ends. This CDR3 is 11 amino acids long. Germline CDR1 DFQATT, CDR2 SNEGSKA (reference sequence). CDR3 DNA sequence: TGCAGTGCTCCCCTAGTAAATGAGCAGTTCTTC. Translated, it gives CSAPLVNEQFF.

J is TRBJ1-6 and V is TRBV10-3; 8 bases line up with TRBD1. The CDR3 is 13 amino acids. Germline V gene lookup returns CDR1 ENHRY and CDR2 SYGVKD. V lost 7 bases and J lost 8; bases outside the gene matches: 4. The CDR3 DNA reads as TGTGCCATCAAAAGGGGACAGGATTCACCCCTCCACTTT. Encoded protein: CAIKRGQDSPLHF.

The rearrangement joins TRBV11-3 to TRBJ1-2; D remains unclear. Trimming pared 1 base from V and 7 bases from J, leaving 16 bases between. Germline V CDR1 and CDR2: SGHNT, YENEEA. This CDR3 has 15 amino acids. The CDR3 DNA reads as TGTGCCAGCAGCTTAGGGGCCAGGACGATAGTTGGCTACACCTTC. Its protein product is CASSLGARTIVGYTF.

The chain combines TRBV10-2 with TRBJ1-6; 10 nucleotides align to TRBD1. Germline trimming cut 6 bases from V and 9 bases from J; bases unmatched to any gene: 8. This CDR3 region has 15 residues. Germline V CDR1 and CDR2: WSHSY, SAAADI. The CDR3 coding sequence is TGCGCCAGCAGAAGACAGGGGGCGCGGGGTTCACCCCTCCACTTT. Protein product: CASRRQGARGSPLHF.

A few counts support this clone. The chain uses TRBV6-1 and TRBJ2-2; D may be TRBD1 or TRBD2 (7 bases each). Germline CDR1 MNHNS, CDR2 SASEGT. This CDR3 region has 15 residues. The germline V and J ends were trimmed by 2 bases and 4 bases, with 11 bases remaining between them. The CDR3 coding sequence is TGTGCCAGCAGTGAACAGGGGGGGAGCACCGGGGAGCTGTTTTTT. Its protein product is CASSEQGGSTGELFF.

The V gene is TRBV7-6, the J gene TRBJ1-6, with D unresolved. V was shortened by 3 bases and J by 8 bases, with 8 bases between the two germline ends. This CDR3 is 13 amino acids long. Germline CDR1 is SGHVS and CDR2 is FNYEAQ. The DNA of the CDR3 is TGTGCCAGCAGCTTTCTAAAAGATTCACCCCTCCACTTT. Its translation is CASSFLKDSPLHF.

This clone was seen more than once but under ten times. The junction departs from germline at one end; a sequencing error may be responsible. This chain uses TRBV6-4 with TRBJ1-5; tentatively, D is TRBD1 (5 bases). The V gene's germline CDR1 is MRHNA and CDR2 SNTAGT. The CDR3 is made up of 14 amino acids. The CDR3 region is CATHKARGNQPQHF. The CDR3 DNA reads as TGTGCCACCCACAAGGCAAGGGGCAACCAGCCCCAGCATTTT.